This T cell receptor beta chain was retrieved from a study of T cell responses to AZD1222 COVID-19 vaccine. Study in general: Second-dose intervals of approximately 4 or approximately 12 weeks were pooled.

The method was immunoSEQ multiplex PCR; TCRdb's version includes in-frame clones alone and lacks a portion of them. The sample records roughly 60,000 clones, roughly 89% being singletons. Germline loops: CDR1 WNHNN, CDR2 SYGVQD (reference sequence). Between the trimmed V and J ends, which lost 4 bases and 2 bases, there was a span of 11 bases. The CDR3 totals 15 residues. Concerning this clone itself: Its antigen is unidentified.

Study-wide results and caveats: Targets within unmutated variant regions were reportedly found for nearly half of spike-specific TCRs. In a largely white British group with more females than males, clonal diversity was possibly underestimated.

This rearrangement joins TRBV10-1 to TRBJ2-2, with D perhaps TRBD2 (7 bases). This sequence originates from an adult in good health. The source was peripheral blood, collected on day 0 of AZD1222 vaccination. The CDR3: CASSVGGPNTGELFF. DNA for the CDR3: TGCGCCAGCAGTGTCGGGGGGCCTAACACCGGGGAGCTGTTTTTT.